A selection of T cell receptor beta chains follows, all from one sample in a study of T cell changes during pregnancy in multiple sclerosis. The repertoire was sequenced with immunoSEQ multiplex PCR; TCRdb's copy has only in-frame clones and lacks some. This sample has about 47,000 clones; nearly 95% occur once, and the top ten carry roughly 2.1%. The sequencing here drew on peripheral blood, taken in the third trimester of pregnancy. The receptors derive from a female donor with multiple sclerosis, enrolled in a pregnancy study. CDR3s include the opening cysteine and the closing phenylalanine or tryptophan. The order of the fields is V gene, J gene, clone size, D gene, CDR3 DNA, CDR3 protein. A D gene is named only where the DNA matches it firmly. Clone size is shown for a subset of rows, as once, few, many or a class of expanded clone.

TRBV15	TRBJ1-2	NA	TRBD1	TGTGCCACCAGCCGTGGACAGGAAAGCTATGGCTACACCTTC	CATSRGQESYGYTF
TRBV7-8	TRBJ2-1	NA	TRBD2	TGTGCCAGCAGCTTAGCAGGCGGGAGGGCCGGGTACAATGAGCAGTTCTTC	CASSLAGGRAGYNEQFF
TRBV19	TRBJ1-5	NA	TRBD1	TGTGCCAGTAGGATGGACAGGGGGAGTAACCAGCCCCAGCATTTT	CASRMDRGSNQPQHF
TRBV19	TRBJ1-1	NA	TRBD1	TGTGCCAGTAGTATAGACGGGACAGGCACTGAAGCTTTCTTT	CASSIDGTGTEAFF
TRBV7-3	TRBJ1-5	NA	TRBD1	TGTGCCAGCAGCCAGGGACAGGGATGGGGTCAGCCCCAGCATTTT	CASSQGQGWGQPQHF
TRBV10-1	TRBJ2-2	once	TRBD2	TGCGCCAGCAACAGCGGGAGGGCCACCGGGGAGCTGTTTTTT	CASNSGRATGELFF
TRBV28	TRBJ1-5	NA	NA	TGTGCCAGCAGTTTGAGGCGCATTACGGTACAACGCAAGCATTTT	CASSLRRITVQRKHF
TRBV2	TRBJ2-5	NA	NA	TGTGCCAGCAGTGGAGGAGGGATTTTACAAGAGACCCAGTACTTC	CASSGGGILQETQYF
TRBV5-1	TRBJ2-1	NA	TRBD2	TGCGCCAGCAGCCCGGCAGCGGGAGGGCAAAAGTCGGGTGAGCAGTTCTTC	CASSPAAGGQKSGEQFF
TRBV19	TRBJ2-2	NA	NA	TGTGCCAGTAGTCTTGGCGACCTGGAGACCGGGGAGCTGTTTTTT	CASSLGDLETGELFF
TRBV2	TRBJ2-2	few	NA	TGTGCCAGCAGAGCCAGGACCGGGGAGCTGTTTTTT	CASRARTGELFF
TRBV7-6	TRBJ2-3	NA	TRBD1	TGTGCCAGCAGTTCCGGACAGGGCTCAGATACGCAGTATTTT	CASSSGQGSDTQYF
TRBV28	TRBJ1-5	NA	TRBD1	TGTGCCAGCAGTCCCTGGACAGGGGAACTTTATAGCAATCAGCCCCAGCATTTT	CASSPWTGELYSNQPQHF
TRBV9	TRBJ2-2	NA	NA	TGTGCCAGCAGCGTAGGGGCAGGATCGAACACCGGGGAGCTGTTTTTT	CASSVGAGSNTGELFF
TRBV2	TRBJ2-1	NA	NA	TGTGCCAGCACGGGGGTCGGAAGTTACTCCTACAATGAGCAGTTCTTC	CASTGVGSYSYNEQFF
TRBV6-6	TRBJ2-5	once	NA	TGTGCCAGCAGTTACTCGGGCTCGTTGGGAGAGACCCAGTACTTC	CASSYSGSLGETQYF
TRBV5-1	TRBJ2-7	once	NA	TGCGCCAGCAGCTTGGTTGCAGGATACGAGCAGTACTTC	CASSLVAGYEQYF
TRBV28	TRBJ1-1	NA	NA	TGTGCCAGCAGTTCCGTCGGTGCCAACACTGAAGCTTTCTTT	CASSSVGANTEAFF
TRBV23-1	TRBJ1-2	NA	TRBD1	TGCGCCAGCAGTCAAGACCCTAGGACAGGGGAATGGGTTAATTATGGCTACACCTTC	CASSQDPRTGEWVNYGYTF
TRBV28	TRBJ2-5	NA	TRBD2	TGTGCCAGCAGGAGCGGGAACTCACAAGAGACCCAGTACTTC	CASRSGNSQETQYF
TRBV29-1	TRBJ2-1	NA	NA	TGCAGCGTTGGAGAGCTAGCGTGGAATGAGCAGTTCTTC	CSVGELAWNEQFF
TRBV19	TRBJ2-1	NA	NA	TGTGCCAGTAGTGCGTTCCGAGGCGATGAGCAGTTCTTC	CASSAFRGDEQFF
TRBV2	TRBJ2-1	once	TRBD1	TGTGCCAGCAGTAACCTAGACAGGGACGTTGAGTTCTTC	CASSNLDRDVEFF
TRBV28	TRBJ1-1	NA	NA	TGTGCCAGCATGAGAGGGGGAACAATGAACACTGAAGCTTTCTTT	CASMRGGTMNTEAFF